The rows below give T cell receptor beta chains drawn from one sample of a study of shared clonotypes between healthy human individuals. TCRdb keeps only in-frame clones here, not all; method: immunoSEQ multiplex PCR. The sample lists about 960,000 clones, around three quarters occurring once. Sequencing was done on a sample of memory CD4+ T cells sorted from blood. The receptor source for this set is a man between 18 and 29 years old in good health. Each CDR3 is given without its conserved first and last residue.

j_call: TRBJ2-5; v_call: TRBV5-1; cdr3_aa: ASSLEGTGTGKTQY
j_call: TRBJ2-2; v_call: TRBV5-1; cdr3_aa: ASSTISNTGELF
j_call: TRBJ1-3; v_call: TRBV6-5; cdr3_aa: ASSYGPISGNTIY
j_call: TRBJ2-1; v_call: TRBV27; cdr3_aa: ASSFRGRAGLGGHEQF
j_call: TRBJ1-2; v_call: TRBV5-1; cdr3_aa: ASSFRTLNYGYT
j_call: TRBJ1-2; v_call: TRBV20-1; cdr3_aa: SADPNYGYT
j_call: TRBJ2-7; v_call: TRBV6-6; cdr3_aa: ASSPTALGYEQY
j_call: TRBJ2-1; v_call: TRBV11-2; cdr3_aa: ASSLRDPGLKF
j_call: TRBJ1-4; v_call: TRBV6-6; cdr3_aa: ASSYGQGNEKLF
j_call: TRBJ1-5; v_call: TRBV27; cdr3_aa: ASSFGRGSNQPQH
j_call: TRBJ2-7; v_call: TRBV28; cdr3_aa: ASTHAGTGVYEQY
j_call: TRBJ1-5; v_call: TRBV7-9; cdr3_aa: ASSSGQGGSNQPQH
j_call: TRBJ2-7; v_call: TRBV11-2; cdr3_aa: ASSLQGYEQY
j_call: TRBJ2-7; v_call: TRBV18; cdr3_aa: ASSPPIQGALLQQY
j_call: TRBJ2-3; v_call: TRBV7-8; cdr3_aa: ASSLERGSTDTQY
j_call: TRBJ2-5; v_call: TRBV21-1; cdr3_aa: ASSNLARETQY
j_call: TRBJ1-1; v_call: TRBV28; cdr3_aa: ASFQGTGKNTEAF
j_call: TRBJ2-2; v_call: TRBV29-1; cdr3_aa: SVAVNTGELF
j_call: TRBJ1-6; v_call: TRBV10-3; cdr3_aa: AIQGGGSSPLH
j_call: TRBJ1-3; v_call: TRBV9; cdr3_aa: ASSAPQGPIY
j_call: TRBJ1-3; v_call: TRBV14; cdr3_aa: ASSPGNTIY
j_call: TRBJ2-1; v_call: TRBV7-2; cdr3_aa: ASSSRQAARYNEQF
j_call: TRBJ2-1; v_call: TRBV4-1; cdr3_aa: ASSQDRASDSNEQF
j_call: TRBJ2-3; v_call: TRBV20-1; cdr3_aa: SARQSEVQY
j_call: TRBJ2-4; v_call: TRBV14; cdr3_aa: ASSQASGNAKNIQY
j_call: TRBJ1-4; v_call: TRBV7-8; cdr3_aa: ASSQGLSEKLF
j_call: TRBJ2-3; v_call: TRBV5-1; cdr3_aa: ASSLGGTYTDTQY
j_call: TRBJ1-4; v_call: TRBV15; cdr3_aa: ATSRDAGRTNEKLF
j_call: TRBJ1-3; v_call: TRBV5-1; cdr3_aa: ASSPLGDGSGNTIY
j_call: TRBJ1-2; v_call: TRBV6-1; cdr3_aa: ASREGAGPHYGYT
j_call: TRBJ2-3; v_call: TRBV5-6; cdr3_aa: ASSWSGRKSTDTQY
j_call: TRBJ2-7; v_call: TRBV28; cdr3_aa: ASSLLAGVGEQY
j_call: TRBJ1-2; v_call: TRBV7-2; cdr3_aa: ASSLGTANYGYT
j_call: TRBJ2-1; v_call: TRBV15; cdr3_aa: ATSRGLEQYNEQF
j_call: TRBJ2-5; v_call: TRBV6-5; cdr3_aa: ASGDRDLKGQY
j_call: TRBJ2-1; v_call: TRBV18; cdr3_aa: ASSQDRAEQF
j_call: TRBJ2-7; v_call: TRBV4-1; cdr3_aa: ASSQDETWGKQY
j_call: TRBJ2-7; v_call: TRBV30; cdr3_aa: AWTTGGYEQY
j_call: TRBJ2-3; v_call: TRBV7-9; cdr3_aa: ASSPLLAASTDTQY
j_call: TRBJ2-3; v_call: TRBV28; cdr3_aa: ATRVGHRTDTQY
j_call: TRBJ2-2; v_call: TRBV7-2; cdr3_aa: ASSLGPGTANTGELF
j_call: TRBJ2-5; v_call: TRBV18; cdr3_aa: ASSPPTRGGETQY
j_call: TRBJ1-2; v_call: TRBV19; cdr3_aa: ASSIRSTNYGYT
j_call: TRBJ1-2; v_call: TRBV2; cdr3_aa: ASSMGQNYGYT
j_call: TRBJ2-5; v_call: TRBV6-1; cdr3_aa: ASSEQRGTQETQY
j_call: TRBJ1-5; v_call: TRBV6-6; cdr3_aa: ASLSQGDSYQPQH
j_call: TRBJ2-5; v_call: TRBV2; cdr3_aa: ASSEPPGQGTQY
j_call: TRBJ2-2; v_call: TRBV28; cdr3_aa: ASSLSTWGELF
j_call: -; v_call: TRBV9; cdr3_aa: ASSSRQGSYEQY
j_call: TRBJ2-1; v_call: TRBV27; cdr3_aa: ASSSTGGKYNEQF
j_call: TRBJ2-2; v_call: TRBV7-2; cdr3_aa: ASSLPLATRIGAGELF
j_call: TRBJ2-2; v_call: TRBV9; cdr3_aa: ASSPPRTGELF
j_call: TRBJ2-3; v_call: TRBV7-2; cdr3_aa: ASSPRGPTTDTQY
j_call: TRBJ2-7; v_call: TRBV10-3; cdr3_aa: AIRASGQGTYEQY